Listed below are T cell receptor beta chains from one sample, sequenced in a study of molecular identifiers for immune sequencing clone quantification. Each CDR3 protein is one row after TCRdb ran MiXCR on the PCR reads. Here the sample spans 300,000 to 350,000 distinct CDR3 sequences, about a fifth being singletons. Material: naive CD8+ T cells from blood, with Jurkat cell RNA spiked in. These receptors all come from a human donor in good health. Some libraries in this study had Jurkat cell RNA spiked in. The CDR3 runs from the conserved cysteine through the conserved F or W. A D gene is named only where the DNA matches it firmly. Clone size is stated in some rows and not others, as once, few, many or a class when expanded.

TRBJ2-2	many	TRBV28	.	CASSPLDGYTGELFF	TGTGCCAGCAGTCCTTTGGACGGATACACCGGGGAGCTGTTTTTT
TRBJ2-7	.	TRBV6-5	.	CVSSYGAAYEQYF	TGTGTCAGCAGTTACGGGGCCGCCTACGAGCAGTACTTC
TRBJ2-3	few	TRBV28	TRBD2	CASSLYPKAGVVDTQYF	TGTGCCAGCAGTCTCTACCCCAAAGCGGGAGTGGTAGATACGCAGTATTTT
TRBJ1-1	many	TRBV2	.	CASSDRIMNTEAFF	TGTGCCAGCAGTGATAGGATTATGAACACTGAAGCTTTCTTT
TRBJ2-3	.	TRBV6-5	TRBD2	CASSYSPLSGGGKGGLYTQYF	TGTGCCAGCAGTTACTCGCCTTTGAGCGGGGGGGGGAAGGGGGGTCTGTATACGCAGTATTTT
TRBJ1-1	many	TRBV5-6	.	CASSLGKTGWDTEAFF	TGTGCCAGCAGCTTAGGGAAAACAGGGTGGGACACTGAAGCTTTCTTT
TRBJ2-7	many	TRBV28	TRBD2	CASSLWPGGASSSYEQYF	TGTGCCAGCAGTTTATGGCCCGGGGGGGCGTCCAGCTCCTACGAGCAGTACTTC
TRBJ2-7	.	TRBV5-5	.	CASSPNVQGSDSEQYF	TGTGCCAGCAGCCCAAACGTCCAGGGTTCTGACTCCGAGCAGTACTTC
TRBJ2-7	many	TRBV12-3/TRBV12-4	TRBD1	CASSLGQGFEQYF	TGTGCCAGCAGTTTGGGACAGGGGTTCGAGCAGTACTTC
TRBJ2-1	many	TRBV15	.	CATSRSGLVDEQFF	TGTGCCACCAGCAGATCAGGATTAGTCGATGAGCAGTTCTTC
TRBJ2-6	.	TRBV6-5	.	CASSYPQRNSGANVLTF	TGTGCCAGCAGTTACCCCCAGAGGAACTCTGGGGCCAACGTCCTGACTTTC
TRBJ2-7	many	TRBV28	TRBD2	CASSKLASYEQYF	TGTGCCAGCAGTAAACTAGCGTCCTACGAGCAGTACTTC
TRBJ1-2	many	TRBV7-2	TRBD1	CASSSHGGGVFYGYTF	TGTGCCAGCAGCTCCCATGGAGGGGGCGTGTTCTATGGCTACACCTTC
TRBJ1-5	few	TRBV12-3/TRBV12-4	.	CASGFDAAAPNQPQHF	TGTGCCAGCGGTTTTGATGCGGCAGCCCCCAATCAGCCCCAGCATTTT
TRBJ2-1	few	TRBV4-2	.	CASNQDTGEQFF	TGTGCCAGCAACCAGGACACAGGTGAGCAGTTCTTC
TRBJ2-7	.	TRBV4-3	TRBD1	CASSRGQGGSYEQYF	TGCGCCAGCAGCCGCGGACAGGGGGGCTCCTACGAGCAGTACTTC
TRBJ2-3	.	TRBV12-3/TRBV12-4	.	CASSEDSPLTDTQYF	TGTGCCAGCAGCGAGGACAGCCCCTTGACAGATACGCAGTATTTT
TRBJ2-3	many	TRBV28	TRBD2	CASSHGGEAYF	TGTGCCAGCAGTCATGGGGGGGAGGCGTATTTT
TRBJ2-3	many	TRBV7-9	TRBD2	CASSPIGGSRSGTQYF	TGTGCCAGCAGCCCCATCGGCGGGAGCCGGTCGGGTACGCAGTATTTT
TRBJ1-5	.	TRBV19	.	CASSRGSGQPQHF	TGTGCCAGTAGTCGGGGGTCGGGTCAGCCCCAGCATTTT
TRBJ2-1	.	TRBV27	.	CASSFTAGEQFF	TGTGCCAGCAGTTTTACGGCTGGGGAGCAGTTCTTC
TRBJ2-1	many	TRBV7-2	TRBD1	CASSSETGIAYNEQFF	TGTGCCAGCAGCTCAGAGACAGGGATAGCCTACAATGAGCAGTTCTTC
TRBJ1-1	many	TRBV4-3	.	CASSQDRSNTEAFF	TGCGCCAGCAGCCAAGATCGGTCGAACACTGAAGCTTTCTTT
TRBJ1-4	many	TRBV6-5	TRBD1	CASRETGSNEKLFF	TGTGCCAGCAGAGAGACAGGGTCTAATGAAAAACTGTTTTTT
TRBJ2-5	many	TRBV12-3/TRBV12-4	.	CASSLSGHQETQYF	TGTGCCAGCAGCCTCTCGGGACACCAAGAGACCCAGTACTTC
TRBJ2-6	few	TRBV20-1	TRBD1	CSASERRTGFPGANVLTF	TGCAGTGCTAGTGAGCGTCGGACAGGGTTCCCTGGGGCCAACGTCCTGACTTTC
TRBJ2-5	many	TRBV11-2	.	CASSPDSQETQYF	TGTGCCAGCAGCCCGGACAGCCAAGAGACCCAGTACTTC